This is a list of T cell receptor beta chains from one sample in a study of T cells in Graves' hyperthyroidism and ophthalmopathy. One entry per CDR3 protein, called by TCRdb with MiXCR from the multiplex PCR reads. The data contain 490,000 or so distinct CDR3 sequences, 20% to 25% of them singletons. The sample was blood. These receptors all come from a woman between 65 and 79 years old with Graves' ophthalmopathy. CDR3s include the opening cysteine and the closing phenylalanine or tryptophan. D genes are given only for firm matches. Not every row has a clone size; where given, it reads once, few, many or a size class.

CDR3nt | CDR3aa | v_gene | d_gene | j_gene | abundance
TGTGCCAGCAGCCCGGTGGCAGGGAAGGAGCCCCAGCATTTT | CASSPVAGKEPQHF | TRBV3-1 | NA | TRBJ1-5 | NA
TGTGCCAGCAGCCGGACAGGGGGTGAGACCCAGTACTTC | CASSRTGGETQYF | TRBV7-9 | TRBD1 | TRBJ2-5 | many
TGTGCCAGCACGGTAGCGGATACGCAGTATTTT | CASTVADTQYF | TRBV12-3/TRBV12-4 | NA | TRBJ2-3 | many
TGTGCCAGCAGTCGTACAGGGGGCGGTGGCTACACCTTC | CASSRTGGGGYTF | TRBV27 | TRBD1 | TRBJ1-2 | NA
TGTGCCAGCAGTTTACGATCGGGCGAGCAGTACTTC | CASSLRSGEQYF | TRBV12-3/TRBV12-4 | NA | TRBJ2-7 | many
TGTGCCAGCAGCTTAACGTCGGGGGAGGGCTACGAGCAGTACTTC | CASSLTSGEGYEQYF | TRBV7-3 | TRBD2 | TRBJ2-7 | few
TGTGCCAGCAGCTTAACTAGAGATGGCTACACCTTC | CASSLTRDGYTF | TRBV7-2 | NA | TRBJ1-2 | few
TGTGCCAGCAACCTTTCAGGGGAGAGGGGTGAAAAACTGTTTTTT | CASNLSGERGEKLFF | TRBV2 | NA | TRBJ1-4 | NA
TGTGCCAGCAGTTTACTAGCGGACAATGAGCAGTTCTTC | CASSLLADNEQFF | TRBV12-3/TRBV12-4 | TRBD2 | TRBJ2-1 | many
TGCAGTGCTAGACGTAGCGGGAGGGACAATGAGCAGTTCTTC | CSARRSGRDNEQFF | TRBV20-1 | TRBD2 | TRBJ2-1 | many
TGTGCCAGCAGCTTAATCGCTGGCGATGAGCAGTTCTTC | CASSLIAGDEQFF | TRBV7-9 | NA | TRBJ2-1 | NA
TGTGCCAGCAGTTCGACAGTCCTTAGTGGCAATGAGCAGTTCTTC | CASSSTVLSGNEQFF | TRBV6-2/TRBV6-3 | NA | TRBJ2-1 | many
TGCAGTGCCGCCCCCGGGACAGTGAACTATAGCTACACCTTC | CSAAPGTVNYSYTF | TRBV20-1 | TRBD1 | TRBJ1-2 | few
TGTGCCAGCAGCTTGGCTGGAGGGGTTAGCACTGAAGCTTTCTTT | CASSLAGGVSTEAFF | TRBV5-6 | NA | TRBJ1-1 | NA
TGTGCCAGCAGACATACAGGGGTGTCTCTCTATGGCTACACCTTC | CASRHTGVSLYGYTF | TRBV6-1 | TRBD1 | TRBJ1-2 | few
TGTGCCATCAGTGATCCCCCTAGCGGGAGTGTAGATACGCAGTATTTT | CAISDPPSGSVDTQYF | TRBV10-3 | TRBD2 | TRBJ2-3 | few
TGCGCCAGCAGCATTGACAGGGGGCGCTTTCCGGAGACCCAGTACTTC | CASSIDRGRFPETQYF | TRBV5-1 | TRBD1 | TRBJ2-5 | NA
TGTGCCAGCAGTGAAGCCGGTTGGTATGAGCAGTTCTTC | CASSEAGWYEQFF | TRBV6-1 | NA | TRBJ2-1 | many
TGTGCCACCAGCAGAGAACTGACAGGGACCGGGGAGCTGTTTTTT | CATSRELTGTGELFF | TRBV15 | TRBD1 | TRBJ2-2 | few
TGCGCCAGCAGCCGACAGGGGGCGTCGGCAGATACGCAGTATTTT | CASSRQGASADTQYF | TRBV5-1 | TRBD1 | TRBJ2-3 | few
TGCAGTGCCCCCGGGACTCTCCCCTACAATGAGCAGTTCTTC | CSAPGTLPYNEQFF | TRBV20-1 | NA | TRBJ2-1 | NA
TGTGCCAGCACCCTAGGGGGGGTATTGAGCAATCAGCCCCAGCATTTT | CASTLGGVLSNQPQHF | TRBV12-3/TRBV12-4 | NA | TRBJ1-5 | NA
TGTGCCAGCAGCCTGAAGACTACTGAAGCTTTCTTT | CASSLKTTEAFF | TRBV11-2 | NA | TRBJ1-1 | many
TGTGCCAGCACCCAATGGGACGGGAACACTGAAGCTTTCTTT | CASTQWDGNTEAFF | TRBV12-3/TRBV12-4 | NA | TRBJ1-1 | many
TGTGCCAGCAGTTCTCGACGGGGGGCGCGGTACACTGAAGCTTTCTTT | CASSSRRGARYTEAFF | TRBV12-3/TRBV12-4 | NA | TRBJ1-1 | many
TGTGCCAGCAGCCCCCGGGGAGCGGGAGACGGGGAGCTGTTTTTT | CASSPRGAGDGELFF | TRBV9 | TRBD2 | TRBJ2-2 | few
TGCGCCAGCAGCCAAGATCTCCCCTTACCGGGACTAGCGCACGAGCAGTACTTC | CASSQDLPLPGLAHEQYF | TRBV4-1 | TRBD2 | TRBJ2-7 | once
TGTGCCAGCAGTCGGGACAGGGGTTACGAGCAGTACTTC | CASSRDRGYEQYF | TRBV6-1 | TRBD1 | TRBJ2-7 | many
TGCAGCGACCGAGGTTGGGTTCACTATGGCTACACCTTC | CSDRGWVHYGYTF | TRBV29-1 | NA | TRBJ1-2 | NA
TGTGCCAGCAGTTACCTGGGGGAGAGCCCGCGGACCCAGTACTTC | CASSYLGESPRTQYF | TRBV6-2/TRBV6-3 | NA | TRBJ2-5 | few
TGTGCCAGCAGTTACCTACTAGGTGAGCAGTTCTTC | CASSYLLGEQFF | TRBV6-9 | NA | TRBJ2-1 | NA
TGTGCCGGGGGGCGGAGAGGACAGGGATACGAGCAGTACTTC | CAGGRRGQGYEQYF | TRBV30 | TRBD1 | TRBJ2-7 | NA
TGTGCCAGCAGCTTAGCGGGACAGCCTAATGAAAAACTGTTTTTT | CASSLAGQPNEKLFF | TRBV7-9 | TRBD1 | TRBJ1-4 | NA
TGTGCCAGCAGTGTTCAGGGGTTGGCTGAAGCTTTCTTT | CASSVQGLAEAFF | TRBV2 | NA | TRBJ1-1 | many
TGTGCCAGCAGAAGACTAGCGGTACGGGGTACGCAGTATTTT | CASRRLAVRGTQYF | TRBV11-2 | TRBD2 | TRBJ2-3 | many
TGTGCCAGCAGCTTCTTCAGGGGGGTCGGTACCGGGGAGCTGTTTTTT | CASSFFRGVGTGELFF | TRBV11-2 | NA | TRBJ2-2 | NA
TGTGCCAGCAGCCAAGCGTGGGCGGGAGGTCTCGATGAGCAGTTCTTC | CASSQAWAGGLDEQFF | TRBV3-1 | TRBD2 | TRBJ2-1 | few
TGTGCCAGCAGTTTAAAGGCAGGGACCTTCTATAGCAATCAGCCCCAGCATTTT | CASSLKAGTFYSNQPQHF | TRBV27 | NA | TRBJ1-5 | NA
TGTGCCAGCAACGCGGGGGGTGGTCAGCCCCAGCATTTT | CASNAGGGQPQHF | TRBV2 | NA | TRBJ1-5 | many